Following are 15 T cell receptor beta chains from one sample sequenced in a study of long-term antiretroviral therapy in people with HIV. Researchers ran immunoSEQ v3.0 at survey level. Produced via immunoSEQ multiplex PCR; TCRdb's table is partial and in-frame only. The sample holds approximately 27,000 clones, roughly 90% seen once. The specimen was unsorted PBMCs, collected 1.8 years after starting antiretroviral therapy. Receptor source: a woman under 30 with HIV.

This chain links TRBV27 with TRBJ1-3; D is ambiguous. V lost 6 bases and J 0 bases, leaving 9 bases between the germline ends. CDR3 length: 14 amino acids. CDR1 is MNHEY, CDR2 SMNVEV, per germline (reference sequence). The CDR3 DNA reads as TGTGCCAGCAGGGGCGGTCACTCTGGAAACACCATATATTTT. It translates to CASRGGHSGNTIYF.

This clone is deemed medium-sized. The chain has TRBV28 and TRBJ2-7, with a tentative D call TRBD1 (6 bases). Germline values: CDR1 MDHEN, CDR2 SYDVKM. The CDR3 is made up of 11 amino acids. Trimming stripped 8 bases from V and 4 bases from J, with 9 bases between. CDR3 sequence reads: CASLQGYEQYF. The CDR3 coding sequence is TGTGCCAGCCTCCAGGGGTACGAGCAGTACTTC.

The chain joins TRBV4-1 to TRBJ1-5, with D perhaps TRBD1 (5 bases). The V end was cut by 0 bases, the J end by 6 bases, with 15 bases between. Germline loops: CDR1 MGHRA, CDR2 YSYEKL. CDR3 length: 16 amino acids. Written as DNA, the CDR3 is TGCGCCAGCAGCCAAGATGGGCAGGGTTTAGCTCAGCCCCAGCATTTT. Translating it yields CASSQDGQGLAQPQHF.

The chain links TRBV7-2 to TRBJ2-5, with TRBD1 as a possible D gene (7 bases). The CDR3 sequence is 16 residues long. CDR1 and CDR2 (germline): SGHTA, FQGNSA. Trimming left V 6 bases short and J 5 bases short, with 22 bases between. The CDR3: CASRSRRGQGGETQYF. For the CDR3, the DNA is TGTGCCAGCAGGTCCCGGAGGGGGCAGGGTGGGGAGACCCAGTACTTC.

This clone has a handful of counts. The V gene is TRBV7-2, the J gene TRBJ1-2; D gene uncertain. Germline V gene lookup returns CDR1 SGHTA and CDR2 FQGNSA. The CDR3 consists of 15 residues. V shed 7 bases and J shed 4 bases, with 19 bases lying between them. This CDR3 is CASTSGSTNRYGYTF. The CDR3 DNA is TGTGCCAGCACCTCAGGCAGCACCAATCGCTATGGCTACACCTTC. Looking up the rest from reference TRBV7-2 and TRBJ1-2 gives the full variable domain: GAGVSQSPSNKVTEKGKDVELRCDPISGHTALYWYRQSLGQGLEFLIYFQGNSAPDKSGLPSDRFSAERTGGSVSTLTIQRTQQEDSAVYLCASTSGSTNRYGYTFGSGTRLTVV.

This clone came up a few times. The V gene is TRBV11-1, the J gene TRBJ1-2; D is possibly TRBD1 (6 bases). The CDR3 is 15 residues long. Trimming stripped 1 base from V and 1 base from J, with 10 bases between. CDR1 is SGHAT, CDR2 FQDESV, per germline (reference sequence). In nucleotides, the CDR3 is TGTGCCAGCAGCTTAGGACAGGTCAATAACTATGGCTACACCTTC. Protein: CASSLGQVNNYGYTF.

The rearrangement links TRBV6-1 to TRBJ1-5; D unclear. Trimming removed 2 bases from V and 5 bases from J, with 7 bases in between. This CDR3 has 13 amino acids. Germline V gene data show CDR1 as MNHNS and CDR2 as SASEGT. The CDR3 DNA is TGTGCCAGCAGTGAAAGCTTTGATCAGCCCCAGCATTTT. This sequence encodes CASSESFDQPQHF.

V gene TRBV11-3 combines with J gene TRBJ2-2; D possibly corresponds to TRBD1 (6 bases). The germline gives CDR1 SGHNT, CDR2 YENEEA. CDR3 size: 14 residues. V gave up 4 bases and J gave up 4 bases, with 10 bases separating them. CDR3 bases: TGTGCCAGCAGCTCTGGACAGATCACCGGGGAGCTGTTTTTT. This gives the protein CASSSGQITGELFF.

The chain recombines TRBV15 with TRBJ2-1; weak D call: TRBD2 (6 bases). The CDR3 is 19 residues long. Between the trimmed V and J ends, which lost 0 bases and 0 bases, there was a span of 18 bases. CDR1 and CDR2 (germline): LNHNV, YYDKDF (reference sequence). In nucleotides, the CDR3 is TGTGCCACCAGCAGAGATTACGGGAGCGGGCCAGGCTCCTACAATGAGCAGTTCTTC. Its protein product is CATSRDYGSGPGSYNEQFF.

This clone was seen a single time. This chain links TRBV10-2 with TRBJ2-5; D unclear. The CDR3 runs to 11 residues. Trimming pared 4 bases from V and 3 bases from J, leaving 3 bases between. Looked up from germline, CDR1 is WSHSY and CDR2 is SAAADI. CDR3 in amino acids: CASSGKETQYF. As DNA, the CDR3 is TGCGCCAGCAGTGGAAAAGAGACCCAGTACTTC.

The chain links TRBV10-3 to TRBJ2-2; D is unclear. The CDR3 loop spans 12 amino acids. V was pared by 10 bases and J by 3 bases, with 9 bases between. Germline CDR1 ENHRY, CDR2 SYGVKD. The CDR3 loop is CATYRDTGELFF. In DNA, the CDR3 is TGTGCCACTTACCGGGACACCGGGGAGCTGTTTTTT.

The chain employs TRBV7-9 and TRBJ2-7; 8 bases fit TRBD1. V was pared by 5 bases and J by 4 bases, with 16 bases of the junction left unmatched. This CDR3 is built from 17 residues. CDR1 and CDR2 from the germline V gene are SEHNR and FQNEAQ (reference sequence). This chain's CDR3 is CASSPMGGRGHRYEQYF. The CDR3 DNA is TGTGCCAGCAGCCCGATGGGGGGCAGGGGGCATCGGTACGAGCAGTACTTC.

The CDR3 spells CASSRDSLPNQPQHF. In DNA, the CDR3 is TGCGCCAGCAGCAGGGACTCCCTCCCTAATCAGCCCCAGCATTTT. The genes are TRBV10-2 and TRBJ1-5; possible D gene TRBD1, 5 bases. Trimming shortened V by 6 bases and J by 4 bases, and 16 bases separated the two germline ends. CDR3 length: 15 amino acids. Germline V gives CDR1 WSHSY, CDR2 SAAADI.

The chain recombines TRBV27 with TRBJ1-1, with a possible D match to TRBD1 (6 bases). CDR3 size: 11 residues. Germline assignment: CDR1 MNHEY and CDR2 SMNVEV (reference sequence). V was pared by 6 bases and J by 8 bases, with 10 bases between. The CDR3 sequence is CASRIQGEAFF. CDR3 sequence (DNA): TGTGCCAGCAGGATTCAGGGGGAAGCTTTCTTT.

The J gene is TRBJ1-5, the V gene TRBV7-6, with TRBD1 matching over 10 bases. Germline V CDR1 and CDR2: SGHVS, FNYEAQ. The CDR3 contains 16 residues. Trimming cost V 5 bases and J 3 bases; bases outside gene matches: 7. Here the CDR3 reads CASSPGDRGTNQPQHF. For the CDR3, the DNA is TGTGCCAGCAGCCCGGGGGACAGGGGAACCAATCAGCCCCAGCATTTT.